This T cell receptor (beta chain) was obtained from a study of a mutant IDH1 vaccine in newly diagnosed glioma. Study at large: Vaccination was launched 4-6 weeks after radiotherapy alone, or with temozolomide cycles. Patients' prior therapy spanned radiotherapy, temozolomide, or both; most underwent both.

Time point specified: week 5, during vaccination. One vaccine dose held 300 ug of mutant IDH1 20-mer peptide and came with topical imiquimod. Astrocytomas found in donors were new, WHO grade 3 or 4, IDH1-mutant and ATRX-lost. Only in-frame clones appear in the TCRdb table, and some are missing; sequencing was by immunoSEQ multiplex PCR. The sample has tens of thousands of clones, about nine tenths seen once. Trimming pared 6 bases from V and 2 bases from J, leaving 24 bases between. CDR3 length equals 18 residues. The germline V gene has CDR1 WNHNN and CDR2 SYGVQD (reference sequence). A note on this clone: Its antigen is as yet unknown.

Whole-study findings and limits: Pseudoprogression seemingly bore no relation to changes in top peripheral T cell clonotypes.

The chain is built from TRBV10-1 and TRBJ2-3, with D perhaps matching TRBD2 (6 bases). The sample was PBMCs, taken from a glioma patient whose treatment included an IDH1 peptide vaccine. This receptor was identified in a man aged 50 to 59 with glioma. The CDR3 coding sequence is TGCGCCAGCAGGTTTAATCGGGACTCTCTGATGCCCACAGATACGCAGTATTTT. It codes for CASRFNRDSLMPTDTQYF.